Below, 25 T cell receptor beta chains from the same sample are listed, as sequenced in a study of T cells in Graves' hyperthyroidism and ophthalmopathy (dated by TCRdb to about 2019). Libraries were made using multiplex PCR. Data came from an Illumina HiSeq 2000. The TCR beta CDR3 regions were amplified from the RNA transcripts. The first round of RT-PCR for the TCR CDR3 was performed with the HTBI primer set and the Qiagen OneStep RT-PCR kit. TCRdb redid the processing of the public reads, applying fastp at Q25 and MiXCR, and retained in-frame beta chains. Rows with one shared CDR3 protein collapse into an entry with the most common genes and DNA. This sample holds roughly 500,000 distinct CDR3 sequences; around 50% were observed only once. The top ten hold about two fifths of the sample. Sequenced sample: peripheral blood or thyroid tissue (not recorded which). The receptors stem from an adult woman with Graves' disease, either hyperthyroidism or ophthalmopathy (not recorded which).

J is TRBJ1-2 and V is TRBV7-9, with D perhaps TRBD1 (5 bases). The V gene's germline CDR1 is SEHNR and CDR2 FQNEAQ (reference sequence). The CDR3 is 14 residues long. V gave up 5 bases and J gave up 11 bases, with 21 bases separating them. CDR3 region: CASSPAFGGMGYTF. The CDR3 DNA reads TGTGCCAGCAGCCCTGCTTTTGGGGGAATGGGATACACCTTC. Full variable domain (outside the CDR3, taken from reference TRBV7-9 and TRBJ1-2): DTGVSQNPRHKITKRGQNVTFRCDPISEHNRLYWYRQTLGQGPEFLTYFQNEAQLEKSRLLSDRFSAERPKGSFSTLEIQRTEQGDSAMYLCASSPAFGGMGYTFGSGTRLTVV.

The CDR3: CASSLSSRWGSETQYF. The CDR3 DNA reads as TGTGCCAGCAGTTTATCCTCGCGCTGGGGGTCAGAGACCCAGTACTTC. V is TRBV27 and J is TRBJ2-5; the D call may be TRBD1 or TRBD2 (5 bases each). Germline V gene lookup returns CDR1 MNHEY and CDR2 SMNVEV (reference sequence). V shed 0 bases and J shed 4 bases, with 15 bases lying between them. The CDR3 totals 16 residues.

J is TRBJ1-1 and V is TRBV20-1; maybe TRBD1 (6 bases). Germline lookup yields CDR1 DFQATT and CDR2 SNEGSKA (reference sequence). The germline V and J ends were trimmed by 1 base and 4 bases, with 16 bases remaining between them. The CDR3 extends over 15 amino acids. The CDR3 nucleotides read TGCAGTGCTAGAGCTTACAGGGAAAGGGGCACTGAAGCTTTCTTT. Amino acid sequence: CSARAYRERGTEAFF.

This clonotype was detected ten times or more. The chain is built from TRBV20-1 and TRBJ2-5; TRBD2 matches at 7 bases. With V trimmed by 0 bases and J by 6 bases, 10 bases remained unmatched. CDR1 and CDR2 from the germline V gene are DFQATT and SNEGSKA (reference sequence). The length of the CDR3 is 15 residues. DNA for the CDR3: TGCAGTGCTAGAGATGGGGGGAGGGCCGGGAAGACCCAGTACTTC. Residues: CSARDGGRAGKTQYF.

The gene calls are TRBV25-1 and TRBJ1-1, with 7 bases aligning to TRBD1. After removal of 9 bases from V and 0 bases from J, the junction contained 7 bases not matched to a gene. The CDR3 covers 14 residues. CDR1 is MGHDK and CDR2 is SYGVNS in the germline V gene. CDR3 loop: CASAGRGMNTEAFF. The DNA for the CDR3 is TGTGCCAGTGCCGGCAGGGGGATGAACACTGAAGCTTTCTTT. The complete variable domain, with remaining parts taken from reference TRBV25-1 and TRBJ1-1, reads EADIYQTPRYLVIGTGKKITLECSQTMGHDKMYWYQQDPGMELHLIHYSYGVNSTEKGDLSSESTVSRIRTEHFPLTLESARPSHTSQYLCASAGRGMNTEAFFGQGTRLTVV.

The gene calls are TRBV19 and TRBJ1-1; 7 positions match TRBD1. This CDR3 region has 15 residues. J was trimmed by 2 bases and V by 9 bases; bases with no gene match: 12. Germline assignment: CDR1 LNHDA and CDR2 SQIVND (reference sequence). The CDR3 protein is CASSDGTALNTEAFF. Written as DNA, the CDR3 is TGTGCCAGCAGTGATGGGACAGCCCTTAACACTGAAGCTTTCTTT. The variable domain in full, completed from reference TRBV19 and TRBJ1-1, reads DGGITQSPKYLFRKEGQNVTLSCEQNLNHDAMYWYRQDPGQGLRLIYYSQIVNDFQKGDIAEGYSVSREKKESFPLTVTSAQKNPTAFYLCASSDGTALNTEAFFGQGTRLTVV.

Ten or more counts support this clonotype. The J gene is TRBJ1-4, the V gene TRBV29-1, with D perhaps matching TRBD1 (5 bases). With 0 bases removed from V and 8 bases from J, the gap between germline ends came to 16 bases. The CDR3 spans 15 residues. The germline V gene encodes CDR1 SQVTM and CDR2 ANQGSEA. The CDR3 spells CSVEDPGASAEKLFF. CDR3 bases: TGCAGCGTTGAAGATCCCGGGGCCTCGGCAGAAAAACTGTTTTTT.

This clonotype has only a few counts. The genes are TRBV10-1 and TRBJ2-7, with TRBD2 matching 9 bases. The V gene's germline CDR1 is WNHNN and CDR2 SYGVQD (reference sequence). The CDR3 is 14 amino acids. V shed 5 bases, J shed 5 bases, and the junction held 7 bases outside the gene matches. The CDR3 nucleotides are TGCGCCAGCAGTACAGGGGTAGCGGGAGACGAGCAGTACTTC. Encoded protein: CASSTGVAGDEQYF.

Only a few counts were recorded for this clonotype. CDR3 coding DNA: TGTGCCAGCAGTACCTCAGACCGGGGCAGGACTGAAGCTTTCTTT. As protein: CASSTSDRGRTEAFF. The chain employs TRBV6-1 and TRBJ1-1; possible D gene TRBD1, 5 bases. V dropped 5 bases and J dropped 5 bases, with 18 bases sitting between them. Germline CDR1 MNHNS, CDR2 SASEGT. This CDR3 has 15 residues.

This clonotype appeared many times. This sequence joins TRBV19 and TRBJ2-7, with D maybe TRBD2 (5 bases). CDR1 and CDR2 from the germline V gene are LNHDA and SQIVND (reference sequence). V gave up 3 bases and J gave up 0 bases, with 6 bases separating them. The CDR3 length is 13 residues. The CDR3 DNA reads as TGTGCCAGTAGTATTGACTACTCCTACGAGCAGTACTTC. It yields the protein CASSIDYSYEQYF.

The chain links TRBV20-1 to TRBJ2-7; D is uncertain. The germline V and J ends were trimmed by 6 bases and 0 bases, with 21 bases remaining between them. The CDR3 sequence is 16 residues long. CDR1 is DFQATT, CDR2 SNEGSKA, per germline (reference sequence). The DNA of the CDR3 is TGCAGTGCCCCCGTAGTTTGGTCGGGTAGCTCCTACGAGCAGTACTTC. Translating gives CSAPVVWSGSSYEQYF.

The chain uses TRBV9 and TRBJ1-6, with D possibly being TRBD1 (5 bases). Trimming stripped 4 bases from V and 9 bases from J, with 17 bases between. Looked up from germline, CDR1 is SGDLS and CDR2 is YYNGEE. The CDR3 has 15 residues. CDR3 loop: CASSPLGRGGSPLHF. In nucleotides, the CDR3 is TGTGCCAGCAGCCCCTTGGGGAGGGGTGGTTCACCCCTCCACTTT.

The CDR3, as DNA: TGTGCCAGCAGTTGGTGGGGGAACACTGAAGCTTTCTTT. This gives the protein CASSWWGNTEAFF. This sequence joins TRBV6-5 and TRBJ1-1; unclear D gene. Trimming cost V 4 bases and J 1 base, with 7 bases left between them. Germline V gene data show CDR1 as MNHEY and CDR2 as SVGAGI. This CDR3 has 13 amino acids.

This clonotype was counted many times. V usage is TRBV6-5 and J usage is TRBJ2-5, with D possibly TRBD2 on 5 matching bases. This CDR3 spans 15 amino acids. The germline CDR1 and CDR2 sequences are MNHEY and SVGAGI. V was clipped by 0 bases and J by 3 bases, with 11 bases between them. The CDR3 nucleotides are TGTGCCAGCAGTTACTCCGGGATGGCCAAAGAGACCCAGTACTTC. This translates into CASSYSGMAKETQYF.

In its sample, this clonotype was seen many times. The V gene is TRBV4-1, the J gene TRBJ2-6, with D perhaps matching TRBD1 (6 bases). Trimming left V 4 bases short and J 1 base short, with 11 bases between. The V gene's germline CDR1 is MGHRA and CDR2 YSYEKL. The CDR3 length is 16 residues. CDR3 sequence (DNA): TGCGCCAGCAGCCTCAGGCAGGGGTCTGGGGCCAACGTCCTGACTTTC. Protein sequence: CASSLRQGSGANVLTF.

The CDR3 region is CASLRAGTVYEQYF. The CDR3 DNA reads as TGTGCCAGCCTTAGAGCGGGAACGGTTTACGAGCAGTACTTC. The chain is built from TRBV2 and TRBJ2-7; TRBD2 agrees at 7 bases. V trimming: 8 bases; J trimming: 4 bases; junction bases outside the gene matches: 11. Germline values: CDR1 SNHLY, CDR2 FYNNEI. This CDR3 has 14 amino acids.

Note on this clonotype: At one end, the junction sequence differs from germline, possibly due to a read error. V gene TRBV5-1 combines with J gene TRBJ1-1; TRBD1 matches 7 bases. Germline V gene lookup returns CDR1 SGHRS and CDR2 YFSETQ. The CDR3 runs to 15 residues. Here the CDR3 reads CASSLVDRMNTEAFF. DNA of the CDR3: TGTGCCAGCAGCTTGGTGGACAGGATGAACACTGAAGCTTTCTTT.

This clonotype was seen a handful of times. J is TRBJ1-1 and V is TRBV5-1; no reliable D call. The V gene's germline CDR1 is SGHRS and CDR2 YFSETQ. The CDR3 is 12 amino acids. Trimming took 3 bases from V and 8 from J, leaving 11 bases between them. The CDR3 DNA follows: TGCGCCAGCAGCTCCGAAGAAACCGAAGCTTTCTTT. Translating it yields CASSSEETEAFF.

The J gene is TRBJ1-1, the V gene TRBV29-1; D not resolved. Trimming left V 4 bases short and J 4 bases short, with 16 bases between. Germline V gene data show CDR1 as SQVTM and CDR2 as ANQGSEA. CDR3 length: 14 residues. The CDR3 spells CSVVPLRRGTEAFF. Here the CDR3 DNA reads TGCAGCGTTGTTCCCCTCCGCCGGGGCACTGAAGCTTTCTTT.

On this clonotype itself: A much larger clone is a single base away; this may be a read error. The genes are TRBV5-1 and TRBJ2-2, with 7 positions matching TRBD1. With V trimmed by 5 bases and J by 6 bases, 7 bases remained unmatched. Looked up from germline, CDR1 is SGHRS and CDR2 is YFSETQ. The CDR3 is made up of 14 amino acids. This CDR3 reads CASSYDRDAGELFF. As DNA, the CDR3 is TGCGCCAGCAGTTACGACAGGGACGCCGGGGAGCTGTTTTTT.

This clonotype was observed at least ten times. The chain employs TRBV29-1 and TRBJ1-1; 8 bases match TRBD1. Trimming cost V 6 bases and J 6 bases; bases outside gene matches: 6. The germline gives CDR1 SQVTM, CDR2 ANQGSEA. The CDR3 loop spans 12 amino acids. CDR3 DNA: TGCAGCGTCTCGGACAGGGTTGCTGAAGCTTTCTTT. Encoded protein: CSVSDRVAEAFF.

This clonotype was observed a few times. This rearrangement joins TRBV24-1 to TRBJ2-5, with D unresolved. Germline V gene sequence: CDR1 KGHDR, CDR2 SFDVKD. V was clipped by 4 bases and J by 5 bases, with 10 bases between them. The length of the CDR3 is 13 residues. The CDR3 reads CATSDPGWETQYF. CDR3 nucleotide sequence: TGTGCCACCAGTGACCCGGGCTGGGAGACCCAGTACTTC.

The chain employs TRBV20-1 and TRBJ2-5; 16 bases align to TRBD2. V was clipped by 4 bases and J by 1 base; unmatched bases: 6. The CDR3 is 17 residues long. Germline loops: CDR1 DFQATT, CDR2 SNEGSKA (reference sequence). CDR3 sequence (DNA): TGCAGTGCTAAAGGGACTAGCGGGAGGGCCCTCCAAGAGACCCAGTACTTC. Translating gives CSAKGTSGRALQETQYF.

A remark on this clonotype: A much larger clone lies one base from this, so it may be a read error. The V call is TRBV2, the J call TRBJ1-1; D is undetermined. The V and J ends lost 5 bases and 10 bases respectively, with 17 bases between them. Germline loops: CDR1 SNHLY, CDR2 FYNNEI. The length of the CDR3 is 13 residues. In nucleotides, the CDR3 is TGTGCCAGCAGTTACTCGCAGGTGTCTGGAGCTTTCTTT. This translates into CASSYSQVSGAFF. The whole variable domain, remainder taken from reference TRBV2 and TRBJ1-1, is EPEVTQTPSHQVTQMGQEVILRCVPISNHLYFYWYRQILGQKVEFLVSFYNNEISEKSEIFDDQFSVERPDGSNFTLKIRSTKLEDSAMYFCASSYSQVSGAFFGQGTRLTVV.

The chain joins TRBV20-1 to TRBJ1-1, with unresolved D. This CDR3 has 11 amino acids. V was trimmed by 4 bases and J by 5 bases, leaving 8 bases between them. Per germline, CDR1 DFQATT and CDR2 SNEGSKA (reference sequence). CDR3 sequence: CSAIGRTEAFF. CDR3 nucleotides: TGCAGTGCTATTGGGAGGACTGAAGCTTTCTTT.